This TCR beta chain was recovered during a study of a mutant IDH1 vaccine in newly diagnosed glioma. As for time point: week 5, during vaccination. Each dose of the vaccine consisted of 300 ug of mutant IDH1 20-mer peptide, with topical imiquimod. Looked up from germline, CDR1 is MNHEY and CDR2 is SVGAGI. V was shortened by 7 bases and J by 2 bases, with 12 bases between the two germline ends. The CDR3 has 13 residues. Data came from immunoSEQ multiplex PCR; TCRdb stores just in-frame clones and leaves some out. The data hold more than 55,000 clones, with approximately 79% observed a single time. Concerning this clone itself: Its matching antigen is unknown.

This sample comprised PBMCs, obtained from a glioma patient whose treatment included an IDH1 peptide vaccine. The chain is built from TRBV6-5 and TRBJ2-7; no clear D gene. The TCR was taken from a young woman with glioma. Some clones in this sample may be carry-over from other donors' samples. The CDR3: CASKRERPYEQYF. In nucleotides, the CDR3 is TGTGCCAGCAAAAGGGAAAGGCCCTACGAGCAGTACTTC.